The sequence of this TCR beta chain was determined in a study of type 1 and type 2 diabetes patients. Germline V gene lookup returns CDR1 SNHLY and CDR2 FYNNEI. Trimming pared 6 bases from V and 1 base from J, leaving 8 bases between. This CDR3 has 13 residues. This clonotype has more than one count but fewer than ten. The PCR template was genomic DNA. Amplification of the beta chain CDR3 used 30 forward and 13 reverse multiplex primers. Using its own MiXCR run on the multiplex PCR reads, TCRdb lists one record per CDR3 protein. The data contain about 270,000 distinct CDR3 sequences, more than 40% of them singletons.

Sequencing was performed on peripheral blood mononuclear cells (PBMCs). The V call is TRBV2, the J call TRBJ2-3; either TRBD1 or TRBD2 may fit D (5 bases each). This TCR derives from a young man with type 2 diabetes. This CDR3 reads CASSGDRTDTQYF. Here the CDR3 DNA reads TGTGCCAGCAGCGGGGACCGCACAGATACGCAGTATTTT.